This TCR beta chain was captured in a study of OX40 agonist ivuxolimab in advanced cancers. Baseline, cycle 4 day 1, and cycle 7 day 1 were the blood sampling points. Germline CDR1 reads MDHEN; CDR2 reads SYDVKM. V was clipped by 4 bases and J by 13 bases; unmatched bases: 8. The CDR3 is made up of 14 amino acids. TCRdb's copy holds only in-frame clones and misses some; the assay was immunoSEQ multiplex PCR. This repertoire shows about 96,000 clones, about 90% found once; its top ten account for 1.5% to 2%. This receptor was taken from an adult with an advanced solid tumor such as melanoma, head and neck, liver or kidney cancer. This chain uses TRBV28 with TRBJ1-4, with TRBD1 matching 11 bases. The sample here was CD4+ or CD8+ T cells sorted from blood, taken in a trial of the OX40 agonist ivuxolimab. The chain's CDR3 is CASSSNGQGAILFF. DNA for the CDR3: TGTGCCAGCAGTTCAAATGGACAGGGGGCTATACTGTTTTTT.